A selection of T cell receptor beta chains follows, all from one sample in a study of CD8 T cells in ankylosing spondylitis. TCRdb passed the 5' RACE reads through MiXCR, listing each CDR3 protein once. The sample has hundreds of thousands of distinct CDR3 sequences, under 12% seen once; the top ten hold roughly a fifth. Sequences were obtained from blood, either unsorted or a sorted T cell fraction (not recorded which). These receptors all come from a male donor with ankylosing spondylitis or in good health (not recorded which). Both conserved end residues are part of each CDR3. A D gene is named only where the DNA matches it firmly. The size field is filled for only some rows; it gives once, few, many or a size class.

V: TRBV12-3/TRBV12-4
J: TRBJ2-3
size: many
D: TRBD1
CDR3: CASSLASGGPVTDTQYF
DNA: TGTGCCAGCAGTTTAGCCTCAGGGGGCCCAGTAACAGATACGCAGTATTTT

V: TRBV28
J: TRBJ2-2
size: many
D: NA
CDR3: CASSLGATGELFF
DNA: TGTGCCAGCAGTTTAGGGGCAACCGGGGAGCTGTTTTTT

V: TRBV7-3
J: TRBJ1-1
size: few
D: NA
CDR3: CASSLSRGMNTEAFF
DNA: TGTGCCAGCAGCTTAAGTCGGGGAATGAACACTGAAGCTTTCTTT

V: TRBV4-2
J: TRBJ2-2
size: many
D: TRBD2
CDR3: CASSQAGAGGNTGELFF
DNA: TGTGCCAGCAGCCAAGCCGGGGCGGGGGGAAACACCGGGGAGCTGTTTTTT

V: TRBV5-6
J: TRBJ2-3
size: few
D: TRBD2
CDR3: CASSHWGGSTDTQYF
DNA: TGTGCCAGCAGTCACTGGGGGGGGAGCACAGATACGCAGTATTTT

V: TRBV7-3
J: TRBJ2-2
size: many
D: NA
CDR3: CASSPGNTGELFF
DNA: TGTGCCAGCAGCCCAGGGAACACCGGGGAGCTGTTTTTT

V: TRBV7-3
J: TRBJ2-5
size: many
D: NA
CDR3: CASSFGGGQETQYF
DNA: TGTGCCAGCAGCTTTGGTGGGGGGCAAGAGACCCAGTACTTC

V: TRBV11-2
J: TRBJ2-1
size: many
D: TRBD1
CDR3: CASSPLTGQATNEQFF
DNA: TGTGCCAGCAGCCCACTGACCGGACAGGCAACCAATGAGCAGTTCTTC

V: TRBV28
J: TRBJ2-3
size: many
D: NA
CDR3: CASRTGSTDTQYF
DNA: TGTGCCAGCAGGACTGGGAGCACAGATACGCAGTATTTT

V: TRBV24-1
J: TRBJ2-5
size: many
D: TRBD2
CDR3: CATSTPSGTQYF
DNA: TGTGCCACCAGTACTCCTAGCGGGACCCAGTACTTC

V: TRBV10-2
J: TRBJ2-1
size: many
D: TRBD2
CDR3: CASSISGTSGGPHNEQFF
DNA: TGCGCCAGCAGTATCTCCGGGACTAGCGGGGGGCCCCACAATGAGCAGTTCTTC

V: TRBV19
J: TRBJ1-2
size: many
D: TRBD1
CDR3: CASSDRVYGYTF
DNA: TGTGCCAGTAGCGACAGGGTATATGGCTACACCTTC

V: TRBV6-2/TRBV6-3
J: TRBJ2-3
size: many
D: NA
CDR3: CASRGTTDTQYF
DNA: TGTGCCAGCAGAGGCACGACAGATACGCAGTATTTT

V: TRBV28
J: TRBJ2-7
size: NA
D: TRBD1
CDR3: CARGQGSYEQYF
DNA: TGTGCCAGAGGACAGGGGTCCTACGAGCAGTACTTC

V: TRBV27
J: TRBJ1-1
size: many
D: NA
CDR3: CASSSPRGASNTEAFF
DNA: TGTGCCAGCAGCTCTCCGAGGGGGGCTTCGAACACTGAAGCTTTCTTT

V: TRBV18
J: TRBJ2-7
size: few
D: TRBD1
CDR3: CASSPGRQGEEQYF
DNA: TGTGCCAGCTCACCAGGCAGACAGGGTGAGGAGCAGTACTTC

V: TRBV20-1
J: TRBJ2-2
size: many
D: NA
CDR3: CSARAVRETGELFF
DNA: TGCAGTGCTAGAGCGGTCAGGGAAACCGGGGAGCTGTTTTTT

V: TRBV7-8
J: TRBJ2-1
size: many
D: TRBD1
CDR3: CASSLYGDSYNEQFF
DNA: TGTGCCAGCAGCTTATACGGGGACAGTTACAATGAGCAGTTCTTC

V: TRBV12-3/TRBV12-4
J: TRBJ2-5
size: many
D: NA
CDR3: CASSFTGSAQETQYF
DNA: TGTGCCAGCAGTTTTACGGGATCGGCGCAAGAGACCCAGTACTTC

V: TRBV7-9
J: TRBJ2-2
size: many
D: NA
CDR3: CADRLADTGELFF
DNA: TGTGCGGATAGGCTAGCAGACACCGGGGAGCTGTTTTTT

V: TRBV29-1
J: TRBJ1-1
size: NA
D: NA
CDR3: CSVETDADTEAFF
DNA: TGCAGCGTTGAAACCGATGCGGACACTGAAGCTTTCTTT

V: TRBV20-1
J: TRBJ1-1
size: few
D: NA
CDR3: CSASPVTEAFF
DNA: TGCAGTGCTAGCCCAGTGACTGAAGCTTTCTTT

V: TRBV20-1
J: TRBJ1-5
size: NA
D: NA
CDR3: CSGKPTGGGQPQHF
DNA: TGCAGTGGAAAGCCCACAGGAGGTGGGCAGCCCCAGCATTTT

V: TRBV5-1
J: TRBJ2-3
size: NA
D: NA
CDR3: CASSPGAGNTHYF
DNA: TGCGCCAGCAGCCCCGGGGCGGGGAATACGCATTATTTT

V: TRBV9
J: TRBJ2-7
size: few
D: NA
CDR3: CASCVHRIRYEQYF
DNA: TGTGCCAGTTGCGTACATCGTATAAGGTACGAGCAGTACTTC

V: TRBV6-1
J: TRBJ2-5
size: few
D: NA
CDR3: CASSGNREETQYF
DNA: TGTGCCAGCAGTGGCAACAGGGAGGAGACCCAGTACTTC

V: TRBV4-2
J: TRBJ2-2
size: NA
D: TRBD2
CDR3: CASSQELLAGRTGELFF
DNA: TGTGCCAGCAGCCAAGAATTACTAGCGGGGAGGACCGGGGAGCTGTTTTTT

V: TRBV24-1
J: TRBJ2-1
size: few
D: NA
CDR3: CATSDLRTSEQFF
DNA: TGTGCCACCAGTGATTTGCGGACAAGTGAGCAGTTCTTC

V: TRBV2
J: TRBJ2-3
size: NA
D: TRBD2
CDR3: CASSDSGGYADTQYF
DNA: TGTGCCAGCAGTGACAGCGGGGGGTACGCAGATACGCAGTATTTT

V: TRBV12-3/TRBV12-4
J: TRBJ2-5
size: NA
D: TRBD1
CDR3: CASSLGQGVSVTQYF
DNA: TGTGCCAGCAGTTTGGGGCAGGGGGTGTCGGTGACCCAGTACTTC

V: TRBV12-3/TRBV12-4
J: TRBJ1-2
size: many
D: TRBD1
CDR3: CASSSPEGAKGYTF
DNA: TGTGCCAGCAGCTCCCCCGAGGGGGCTAAAGGCTACACCTTC

V: TRBV3-1
J: TRBJ2-7
size: many
D: NA
CDR3: CASSQERGDEQYF
DNA: TGTGCCAGCAGCCAAGAGCGGGGTGACGAGCAGTACTTC

V: TRBV6-1
J: TRBJ2-3
size: many
D: TRBD1
CDR3: CASSTGVTTDTQYF
DNA: TGTGCCAGCAGCACAGGGGTGACCACAGATACGCAGTATTTT

V: TRBV11-3
J: TRBJ2-1
size: NA
D: TRBD1
CDR3: CASSSGQGGEQFF
DNA: TGTGCCAGCAGCTCGGGACAGGGAGGTGAGCAGTTCTTC

V: TRBV9
J: TRBJ2-1
size: many
D: NA
CDR3: CASSAIPGSSYNEQFF
DNA: TGTGCCAGCAGCGCAATCCCCGGAAGCTCCTACAATGAGCAGTTCTTC

V: TRBV12-3/TRBV12-4
J: TRBJ2-5
size: few
D: TRBD2
CDR3: CASRRDGGGTETQYF
DNA: TGTGCCAGCAGAAGGGATGGCGGGGGGACAGAGACCCAGTACTTC

V: TRBV2
J: TRBJ2-1
size: many
D: TRBD1
CDR3: CASSGAGGLYNEQFF
DNA: TGTGCCAGCAGTGGTGCAGGGGGCCTCTACAATGAGCAGTTCTTC

V: TRBV12-3/TRBV12-4
J: TRBJ1-4
size: many
D: NA
CDR3: CASSPTATIYPNEKLFF
DNA: TGTGCCAGTAGTCCGACAGCAACAATTTACCCTAATGAAAAACTGTTTTTT

V: TRBV5-1
J: TRBJ1-5
size: many
D: NA
CDR3: CASSRRGVSNQPQHF
DNA: TGCGCCAGCAGCCGTCGGGGGGTTTCCAATCAGCCCCAGCATTTT

V: TRBV6-1
J: TRBJ1-1
size: NA
D: NA
CDR3: CASSGGGERNTEAFF
DNA: TGTGCCAGCAGTGGGGGGGGGGAGAGGAACACTGAAGCTTTCTTT

V: TRBV18
J: TRBJ1-5
size: NA
D: NA
CDR3: CASSPSGQPQHF
DNA: TGTGCCAGCTCACCATCAGGACAGCCCCAGCATTTT

V: TRBV11-1
J: TRBJ2-1
size: many
D: TRBD2
CDR3: CASSLSFAGGNIPSYNEQFF
DNA: TGTGCCAGCAGCTTAAGTTTCGCGGGGGGCAATATCCCTTCCTACAATGAGCAGTTCTTC

V: TRBV5-1
J: TRBJ2-7
size: many
D: TRBD1
CDR3: CASSLKLYGTGAYEQYF
DNA: TGCGCCAGCAGCTTAAAGTTGTACGGGACAGGAGCTTACGAGCAGTACTTC

V: TRBV2
J: TRBJ2-7
size: few
D: TRBD1
CDR3: CASSLRDRVGEQYF
DNA: TGTGCCAGCAGCCTCCGGGACAGGGTGGGCGAGCAGTACTTC

V: TRBV7-3
J: TRBJ2-1
size: NA
D: NA
CDR3: CASSLSGGTGVNEQFF
DNA: TGTGCCAGCAGCTTATCCGGGGGCACAGGGGTTAATGAGCAGTTCTTC

V: TRBV5-5
J: TRBJ1-1
size: few
D: NA
CDR3: CASSLAGLPNTEAFF
DNA: TGTGCCAGCAGCTTGGCAGGACTTCCGAACACTGAAGCTTTCTTT

V: TRBV9
J: TRBJ1-5
size: few
D: NA
CDR3: CASSDTGLRNQPQHF
DNA: TGTGCCAGCAGCGACACAGGGTTGAGGAATCAGCCCCAGCATTTT

V: TRBV20-1
J: TRBJ1-5
size: NA
D: NA
CDR3: CSARDLGALNNQPQHF
DNA: TGCAGTGCTAGAGATCTTGGCGCTCTCAACAATCAGCCCCAGCATTTT

V: TRBV20-1
J: TRBJ2-5
size: few
D: NA
CDR3: CSAIPGPRGETQYF
DNA: TGCAGTGCTATCCCGGGACCCCGGGGAGAGACCCAGTACTTC

V: TRBV20-1
J: TRBJ2-3
size: many
D: TRBD2
CDR3: CSAREEAGGTDTQYF
DNA: TGCAGTGCTAGAGAAGAAGCGGGGGGCACAGATACGCAGTATTTT

V: TRBV5-1
J: TRBJ2-7
size: many
D: NA
CDR3: CASSRGASFDEQYF
DNA: TGCGCCAGCTCTCGGGGCGCTAGCTTCGACGAGCAGTACTTC

V: TRBV5-1
J: TRBJ1-4
size: many
D: NA
CDR3: CASSLDGGINEKLFF
DNA: TGCGCCAGCAGCTTGGACGGAGGGATTAATGAAAAACTGTTTTTT

V: TRBV6-1
J: TRBJ2-1
size: NA
D: TRBD2
CDR3: CASSPLTPGTTYNEQFF
DNA: TGTGCCAGCAGTCCCTTAACCCCCGGGACTACCTACAATGAGCAGTTCTTC

V: TRBV12-3/TRBV12-4
J: TRBJ1-2
size: many
D: TRBD1
CDR3: CASRPGGQGDGYTF
DNA: TGTGCCAGCAGGCCCGGCGGACAGGGAGACGGCTACACCTTC